This T cell receptor (beta chain) was captured by sequencing in a study of Graves' ophthalmopathy and Graves' hyperthyroidism. Amplification targeted the TCR beta CDR3 regions, with RNA transcripts as the source material. Second-round multiplex PCR followed a first-round RT-PCR using HTBI primers. Via MiXCR, TCRdb re-called the multiplex PCR reads, giving one row per CDR3 protein. The repertoire consists of about 420,000 distinct CDR3 sequences, with under 25% occurring once and the leading ten covering approximately 3.2%. CDR3 length: 15 amino acids. V dropped 5 bases and J dropped 4 bases, with 15 bases sitting between them. Germline-derived CDR1 and CDR2 are SGHVS and FQNEAQ. On this clonotype: A much larger clone differs by one base, so this may be a read error. Given the absence of the conserved phenylalanine or tryptophan at the CDR3 end, a read error is likely.

The chain recombines TRBV7-8 with TRBJ1-3; D possibly corresponds to TRBD1 (5 bases). The TCR was taken from a woman aged 18-35 years with stable Graves' hyperthyroidism. Sample: peripheral blood. DNA of the CDR3: TGTGCCAGCAGCCACCCGAGGGGAAGAGGAAACACCATATATGTT. It translates to CASSHPRGRGNTIYV.